A single sample gave rise to the 19 T cell receptor beta chains below, sequenced in a study of control samples from healthy donors and cancer patients. Some clones are missing from TCRdb's copy, which holds only in-frame ones; the method was immunoSEQ multiplex PCR. The repertoire holds about 69,000 clones, with 84% as singletons. The sample consisted of PBMCs. These receptor sequences come from a woman between 45 and 65 years old with lung cancer.

The rearrangement joins TRBV5-6 to TRBJ2-2; no clear D gene. CDR1 SGHDT and CDR2 YYEEEE come from the germline V gene. This CDR3 has 17 amino acids. V lost 4 bases and J lost 6, with 22 bases in between. The CDR3 DNA is TGTGCCAGCAGCCTAGGATTGTATGGGTTGGCGGCCGGGGAGCTGTTTTTT. Translation: CASSLGLYGLAAGELFF.

This chain uses TRBV7-2 with TRBJ1-2; D gene ambiguous. Germline V lookup: CDR1 SGHTA, CDR2 FQGNSA. The length of the CDR3 is 15 residues. V gave up 3 bases and J gave up 0 bases, with 11 bases separating them. CDR3 region: CASSFSGLANYGYTF. Written as DNA, the CDR3 is TGTGCCAGCAGCTTCTCAGGTTTAGCTAACTATGGCTACACCTTC.

The chain recombines TRBV2 with TRBJ1-5, with D uncertain. The CDR3 contains 14 residues. Looked up from germline, CDR1 is SNHLY and CDR2 is FYNNEI. V was clipped by 5 bases and J by 4 bases, with 12 bases between them. CDR3 sequence reads: CASSLRIDNQPQHF. The DNA of the CDR3 is TGTGCCAGCAGTCTACGGATAGATAATCAGCCCCAGCATTTT.

The chain is built from TRBV7-8 and TRBJ2-1, with no clear D. V was trimmed by 7 bases and J by 7 bases, leaving 17 bases between them. CDR3 length: 14 amino acids. Germline V gene sequence: CDR1 SGHVS, CDR2 FQNEAQ. CDR3 DNA: TGTGCCAGCAACCGAGGCCTGTTCTCGAATGAGCAGTTCTTC. It codes for CASNRGLFSNEQFF.

The chain combines TRBV7-2 with TRBJ1-2, with 7 bases that match TRBD1. The V and J ends lost 5 bases and 4 bases, in that order; junction bases with no gene match: 4. The germline CDR1 and CDR2 sequences are SGHTA and FQGNSA. The CDR3 sequence is 13 residues long. CDR3 DNA: TGTGCCAGCAGCCGCACAGGGGTCTATGGCTACACCTTC. This gives the protein CASSRTGVYGYTF.

The rearrangement uses TRBV24-1 and TRBJ1-1, with D possibly being TRBD1 (6 bases). Germline CDR1 is KGHDR and CDR2 is SFDVKD. Trimming pared 4 bases from V and 7 bases from J, leaving 12 bases between. CDR3 length equals 13 residues. The CDR3 is CATSESGTNEAFF. The CDR3 nucleotides are TGTGCCACCAGTGAGTCCGGGACAAATGAAGCTTTCTTT.

The chain links TRBV5-4 to TRBJ1-2; possibly TRBD1 for D (5 bases). CDR1 SGHNT and CDR2 YYREEE come from the germline V gene (reference sequence). Trimming took off 4 bases at V and 9 bases at J, with 10 bases between the two ends. This CDR3 comprises 11 residues. The CDR3 nucleotides are TGTGCCAGCAGCGGGCAGGGTAGCTACACCTTC. It specifies CASSGQGSYTF.

The chain carries TRBV4-2 and TRBJ1-5; D is perhaps TRBD1 (5 bases). Trimming pared 1 base from V and 7 bases from J, leaving 14 bases between. In germline, CDR1 is LGHNA, CDR2 YNFKEQ. The CDR3 runs to 15 residues. The CDR3 DNA reads as TGTGCCAGCAGCCAAGTAACAGGAGATGGGCAGCCCCAGCATTTT. Amino acid sequence: CASSQVTGDGQPQHF.

The genes are TRBV19 and TRBJ1-1; tentatively, D is TRBD1 (6 bases). CDR3 size: 17 residues. V gave up 0 bases and J gave up 1 base, with 15 bases separating them. Germline V gives CDR1 LNHDA, CDR2 SQIVND (reference sequence). Written as DNA, the CDR3 is TGTGCCAGTAGTATAGAATCCGGACAGATGGCGAACACTGAAGCTTTCTTT. This encodes CASSIESGQMANTEAFF.

The chain is built from TRBV29-1 and TRBJ2-3, with 7 nucleotides matching TRBD1. This CDR3 is built from 13 residues. Per germline, CDR1 SQVTM and CDR2 ANQGSEA. J gave up 6 bases and V 6 bases, and 9 bases lay outside the gene matches. The CDR3 here is CSVTGFRGDTQYF. The CDR3 DNA reads TGCAGCGTGACAGGGTTTAGGGGGGATACGCAGTATTTT.

The rearrangement links TRBV19 to TRBJ2-2, with D unclear. This CDR3 region has 14 residues. Trimming stripped 2 bases from V and 2 bases from J, with 6 bases between. Germline V gene lookup returns CDR1 LNHDA and CDR2 SQIVND (reference sequence). The CDR3: CASSIKGNTGELFF. Written as DNA, the CDR3 is TGTGCCAGTAGTATAAAGGGAAACACCGGGGAGCTGTTTTTT.

The gene calls are TRBV27 and TRBJ2-2; TRBD1 matches 9 bases. Germline V gene lookup returns CDR1 MNHEY and CDR2 SMNVEV (reference sequence). The CDR3 consists of 14 residues. V was clipped by 10 bases and J by 1 base; unmatched bases: 4. CDR3: CATGTGLNTGELFF. In DNA form, the CDR3 reads TGTGCCACCGGGACAGGGCTGAACACCGGGGAGCTGTTTTTT.

The V and J genes are TRBV19 and TRBJ1-6; D call uncertain. Germline CDR1 and CDR2: LNHDA and SQIVND (reference sequence). The V end was cut by 1 base, the J end by 10 bases, with 23 bases between. CDR3 length equals 18 residues. The CDR3 region is CASSIVGPGSRRRSPLHF. In DNA form, the CDR3 reads TGTGCCAGTAGTATAGTAGGCCCGGGGAGTCGCCGAAGGTCACCCCTCCACTTT.

The V gene is TRBV5-6, the J gene TRBJ1-1; a possible D gene is TRBD1 (5 bases). Trimming shortened V by 4 bases and J by 3 bases, and 16 bases separated the two germline ends. Germline CDR1 reads SGHDT; CDR2 reads YYEEEE. The CDR3 consists of 15 residues. The CDR3 DNA reads as TGTGCCAGCAGCCTCGCCAGGGCGCACGACACTGAAGCTTTCTTT. Its protein is CASSLARAHDTEAFF.

CDR3 in amino acids: CASSSRGQGQSPLHF. The CDR3, as DNA: TGTGCCAGCAGTTCCCGGGGACAGGGCCAATCACCCCTCCACTTT. The V and J genes are TRBV27 and TRBJ1-6; 9 bases align to TRBD1. Germline CDR1 and CDR2: MNHEY and SMNVEV (reference sequence). This CDR3 has 15 residues. Losses at the gene ends were 4 bases for V and 10 bases for J; bases not matched to a gene: 8.

The rearrangement links TRBV9 to TRBJ1-2, with D perhaps TRBD1 (6 bases). Germline V lookup: CDR1 SGDLS, CDR2 YYNGEE. V was shortened by 3 bases and J by 4 bases, with 16 bases between the two germline ends. This CDR3 spans 15 amino acids. This CDR3 reads CASSAPGAPVYGYTF. The CDR3 bases are TGTGCCAGCAGCGCGCCAGGGGCGCCGGTCTATGGCTACACCTTC.

Only one count was recorded for this clone. V usage is TRBV14 and J usage is TRBJ2-7; perhaps D is TRBD1 or TRBD2 (5 bases each). In germline, CDR1 is SGHDN, CDR2 FVKESK. The CDR3 has 15 residues. Trimming removed 4 bases at V and 1 base at J, with 14 bases between. This chain's CDR3 is CASSPYRDGSYEQYF. The CDR3 coding sequence is TGTGCCAGCAGCCCATACCGGGACGGTTCCTACGAGCAGTACTTC.

J is TRBJ1-2 and V is TRBV4-1; D not resolved. Trimming pared 0 bases from V and 6 bases from J, leaving 8 bases between. This CDR3 is built from 13 residues. Germline CDR1 MGHRA, CDR2 YSYEKL. The CDR3 spells CASSQDRRDGYTF. In DNA, the CDR3 is TGCGCCAGCAGCCAAGATCGGAGGGATGGCTACACCTTC.

The genes are TRBV5-1 and TRBJ1-5; 9 bases are a match to TRBD1. The trim removed 3 bases at V and 2 bases at J, leaving 0 bases unmatched. CDR1 SGHRS and CDR2 YFSETQ come from the germline V gene. The length of the CDR3 is 14 residues. The CDR3 spells CASSWTGGNQPQHF. The DNA of the CDR3 is TGCGCCAGCAGCTGGACAGGGGGCAATCAGCCCCAGCATTTT.